This paragraph reports one T cell receptor (beta chain). Its antigen is as yet unknown. This sample stems from a study of cytomegalovirus exposure and HLA in healthy donors. Study-wide points: It was shown in a later analysis that HLA-associated TCR beta chains were more clonally expanded than other, equally common chains. For presence/absence analyses, sequencing depth was assumed to be roughly uniform across donors.

Each donor was healthy, and each was a bone marrow donor. At collection, donors were nominally healthy, but unrecorded immune exposures were probable. The PCR contained 60 Vbeta and 13 Jbeta primers. The data were produced by immunoSEQ multiplex PCR, yet TCRdb's version contains in-frame clones alone and is incomplete. The table lists 150,000 to 200,000 clones, 70% to 90% of them singletons. The V gene's germline CDR1 is MNHEY and CDR2 SMNVEV (reference sequence). The V and J ends lost 1 base and 5 bases respectively, with 4 bases between them. The CDR3 is 12 residues long. The source is a girl between 5 and 17 years old in good health and CMV-seropositive. The chain joins TRBV27 to TRBJ2-3, with D uncertain. Material for sequencing was PBMCs. The CDR3 region is CASSLYGDTQYF. CDR3 coding DNA: TGTGCCAGCAGTTTATACGGAGATACGCAGTATTTT.